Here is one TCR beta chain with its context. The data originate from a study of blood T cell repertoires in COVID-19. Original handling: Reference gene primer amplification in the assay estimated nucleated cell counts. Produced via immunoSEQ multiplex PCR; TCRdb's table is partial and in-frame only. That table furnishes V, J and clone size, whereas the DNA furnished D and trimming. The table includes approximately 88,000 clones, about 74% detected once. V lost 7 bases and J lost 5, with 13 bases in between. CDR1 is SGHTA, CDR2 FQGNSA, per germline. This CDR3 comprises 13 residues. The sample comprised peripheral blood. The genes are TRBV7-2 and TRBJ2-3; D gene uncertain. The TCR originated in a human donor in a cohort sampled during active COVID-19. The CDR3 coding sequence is TGTGCCAGCACCCCCAGAATTGGAGATACGCAGTATTTT. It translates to CASTPRIGDTQYF.